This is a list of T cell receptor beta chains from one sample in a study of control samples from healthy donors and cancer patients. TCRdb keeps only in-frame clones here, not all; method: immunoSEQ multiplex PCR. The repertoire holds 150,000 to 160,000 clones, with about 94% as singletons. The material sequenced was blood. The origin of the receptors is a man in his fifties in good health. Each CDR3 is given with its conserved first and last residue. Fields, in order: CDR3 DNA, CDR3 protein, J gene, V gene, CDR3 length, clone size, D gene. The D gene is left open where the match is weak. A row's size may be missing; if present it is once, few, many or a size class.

TGTGCCAGCAGCGCCGGACTAGCGGCGAACACCGGGGAGCTGTTTTTT,CASSAGLAANTGELFF,TRBJ2-2,TRBV11-2,16,NA,TRBD2
TGTGCCAGCAGCCAAGATAAAGGCCTAGCGGATAGGAGAGAGACCCAGTACTTC,CASSQDKGLADRRETQYF,TRBJ2-5,TRBV4-2,18,once,TRBD2
TGTGCCAGCAGCCAAGGGCAGACCTTGAACACTGAAGCTTTCTTT,CASSQGQTLNTEAFF,TRBJ1-1,TRBV6-6,15,NA,NA
TGTGCCAGCAGCAAACATCGGGAGTCCACCTACAATGAGCAGTTCTTC,CASSKHRESTYNEQFF,TRBJ2-1,TRBV21-1,16,NA,NA
TGTGCCAGCTCGCCCACTGGATCCCGCTCCTACAATGAGCAGTTCTTC,CASSPTGSRSYNEQFF,TRBJ2-1,TRBV18,16,NA,NA
TGTGCCAGAAGACAGAAAGGGAAGTTCTTC,CARRQKGKFF,TRBJ2-1,TRBV7-8,10,NA,NA
TGTGCCAGCAGTTTTCCGTCTTACAATGAGCAGTTCTTC,CASSFPSYNEQFF,TRBJ2-1,TRBV28,13,NA,NA
TGTGCCAGCAGCCAAGAAGGGTATGGCTACACCTTC,CASSQEGYGYTF,TRBJ1-2,TRBV3-1/TRBV3-2,12,NA,NA
TGTGCCAGCAGCTTAGAAGGCAGGCTCTCCTACGAGCAGTACTTC,CASSLEGRLSYEQYF,TRBJ2-7,TRBV11-1,15,NA,NA
TGTGCCAGCAGTACCTACCGACAGGGGGCTCGTCAGCCCCAGCATTTT,CASSTYRQGARQPQHF,TRBJ1-5,TRBV27,16,NA,TRBD1
TGTGCCACCCAGACAGACAATCAGCCCCAGCATTTT,CATQTDNQPQHF,TRBJ1-5,TRBV24-1,12,NA,NA
TGTGCCTGGAGTGGCCTCGTCAGAGCGACCCAGTACTTC,CAWSGLVRATQYF,TRBJ2-5,TRBV30,13,once,NA
TGTGCCAGCAGCCAACTGACAGGGCGCACTGAAGCTTTCTTT,CASSQLTGRTEAFF,TRBJ1-1,TRBV3-1/TRBV3-2,14,NA,TRBD1
TGTGCCAGCAGCGTCTCCGGGACCAACTACGAGCAGTACTTC,CASSVSGTNYEQYF,TRBJ2-7,TRBV11-2,14,NA,NA
TGTGCCAGCAGCTTAACGAGCGGGTCCTCGTACGAGCAGTACTTC,CASSLTSGSSYEQYF,TRBJ2-7,TRBV7-2,15,once,NA
TGTGCCAGCAGCCCGGGACTAGCCCTAAATGAGCAGTTCTTC,CASSPGLALNEQFF,TRBJ2-1,TRBV6-4,14,NA,TRBD2
TGTGCCAGCAGCTTTCCCGCCGACTACGAGCAGTACTTC,CASSFPADYEQYF,TRBJ2-7,TRBV7-2,13,NA,NA
TGCGCCAGCAGCCAAGCTCCGGCGAGAGTTTCACGGGTTCACTACGAGCAGTACTTC,CASSQAPARVSRVHYEQYF,TRBJ2-7,TRBV4-1,19,NA,NA
TGTGCCACCAGCAGAGGAGGGAACACCGGGGAGCTGTTTTTT,CATSRGGNTGELFF,TRBJ2-2,TRBV15,14,NA,NA
TGTGCCACCAGTGATGTGACAGGACTAGCGGGACCCTACAATGAGCAGTTCTTC,CATSDVTGLAGPYNEQFF,TRBJ2-1,TRBV24-1,18,NA,TRBD2
TGTGCCTGGAGTGTCGGGGGGGACATTCAGTACTTC,CAWSVGGDIQYF,TRBJ2-4,TRBV30,12,NA,TRBD2
TGTGCCAGCAGTTACGAGAGGGGTGGCTACACCTTC,CASSYERGGYTF,TRBJ1-2,TRBV6-2/TRBV6-3,12,NA,NA
TGCGCCAGCAGCTACAGACAGGGTACCACAGATACGCAGTATTTT,CASSYRQGTTDTQYF,TRBJ2-3,TRBV5-1,15,NA,TRBD1
TGTGCCAGTACCCCTAGAGGGAGAAACATTCAGTACTTC,CASTPRGRNIQYF,TRBJ2-4,TRBV19,13,NA,NA
TGCGCCAGCAGCCAAGTTATGAGACTAGCGGGAGGGAGCTCCTACAATGAGCAGTTCTTC,CASSQVMRLAGGSSYNEQFF,TRBJ2-1,TRBV4-1,20,NA,TRBD2
TGTGCCAGCAGCGGTGGGCAGCGTTCCTACAATGAGCAGTTCTTC,CASSGGQRSYNEQFF,TRBJ2-1,TRBV9,15,NA,NA
TGTGCCAGCAGCTTAGTGGGGGTTTATGAGCAGTTCTTC,CASSLVGVYEQFF,TRBJ2-1,TRBV7-9,13,NA,NA
TGCGCCAGCAGCCCCGAGCAGGGGAGTCCCCTCCACTTT,CASSPEQGSPLHF,TRBJ1-6,TRBV4-1,13,NA,NA
TGTGCCAGTAGTCTCCACACCACAGGGGTTAATTCACCCCTCCACTTT,CASSLHTTGVNSPLHF,TRBJ1-6,TRBV19,16,NA,TRBD1
TGCGCCAGCAGCTACGAGACTGCGGACGGGCAAGAGACCCAGTACTTC,CASSYETADGQETQYF,TRBJ2-5,TRBV4-1,16,NA,NA
TGCAGTGCTAGGGACAAATACGAGCAGTACTTC,CSARDKYEQYF,TRBJ2-7,TRBV20-1,11,NA,NA
TGCGCCAGCAGCTTGGGACAGGGAGGCCAAGAGACCCAGTACTTC,CASSLGQGGQETQYF,TRBJ2-5,TRBV5-1,15,NA,NA
TGTGCCAGCAGTGACTCTCCCGGGACTTCACCCCTCCACTTT,CASSDSPGTSPLHF,TRBJ1-6,TRBV6-4,14,NA,NA
TGTGCCAGCTCACCGTCGGCTGCTGGTGAGCAGTTCTTC,CASSPSAAGEQFF,TRBJ2-1,TRBV18,13,NA,NA
TGCGCCAGCAGGGGGGCCCCGCGCGAGCAGTACTTC,CASRGAPREQYF,TRBJ2-7,TRBV5-1,12,NA,NA
TGTGCCAGCGTACGACAGGGGGCCAACGAGCAGTACTTC,CASVRQGANEQYF,TRBJ2-7,TRBV28,13,NA,TRBD1
TGCGCCAGCAGCCCAGGGACAGGGAATCATTCACCCCTCCACTTT,CASSPGTGNHSPLHF,TRBJ1-6,TRBV5-1,15,NA,TRBD1
TGTGCCAGCAGGACTAGCGGCAGCTCCTACAATGAGCAGTTCTTC,CASRTSGSSYNEQFF,TRBJ2-1,TRBV6-4,15,few,TRBD2
TGCGCCAGCAGCCAATCAGGGGGGAGGGCTAATGAAAAACTGTTTTTT,CASSQSGGRANEKLFF,TRBJ1-4,TRBV4-1,16,NA,TRBD1
TGCGCCAGCAGCCCGACAGGGGGCCAAGAGACCCAGTACTTC,CASSPTGGQETQYF,TRBJ2-5,TRBV5-1,14,NA,TRBD1
TGTGCCAGCAGCGCAGGGAAGGGGTACACTGAAGCTTTCTTT,CASSAGKGYTEAFF,TRBJ1-1,TRBV6-6,14,few,NA
TGTGCCAGCAGTTACTCCTGGACAGGCTCCTCTGGCTACACCTTC,CASSYSWTGSSGYTF,TRBJ1-2,TRBV6-5,15,NA,TRBD1
TGTGCCAGCAGCCCTGGGCAGGGTTATTTTGATGGCTACACCTTC,CASSPGQGYFDGYTF,TRBJ1-2,TRBV7-9,15,NA,NA
TGTGCCAGCAGCGTAGCGGGAGGGGTTGCAGATACGCAGTATTTT,CASSVAGGVADTQYF,TRBJ2-3,TRBV9,15,NA,TRBD2
TGTGCCAGTAGTAGCGGGAGCTCCTACAATGAGCAGTTCTTC,CASSSGSSYNEQFF,TRBJ2-1,TRBV19,14,NA,TRBD2
TGTGCCAGCAGCCAAGACAACATGAACACCGGGGAGCTGTTTTTT,CASSQDNMNTGELFF,TRBJ2-2,TRBV3-1/TRBV3-2,15,once,NA
TGTGCCAGCAGCACGAGGGCTAGCGGGACGGCAGAGCAGTACTTC,CASSTRASGTAEQYF,TRBJ2-7,TRBV28,15,once,TRBD2
TGTGCCAGCAGCGCCCGTGGGGGTGGCACAGATACGCAGTATTTT,CASSARGGGTDTQYF,TRBJ2-3,TRBV28,15,NA,NA
TGTGCCAGCAGCGTAGAGGGAACAACAAAAGAGACCCAGTACTTC,CASSVEGTTKETQYF,TRBJ2-5,TRBV9,15,NA,NA
TGTGCCAGCAGTTTTAAAGCCGGGACGGCTAGGGGGGAGCAGTACTTC,CASSFKAGTARGEQYF,TRBJ2-7,TRBV6-6,16,NA,NA
TGCGCCTGGACTAGCGGCTACAATGAGCAGTTCTTC,CAWTSGYNEQFF,TRBJ2-1,TRBV6-5,12,NA,TRBD2
TGTGCCAGCAGGGGGGACGTCTACGAGCAGTACTTC,CASRGDVYEQYF,TRBJ2-7,TRBV6-5,12,NA,NA